This T cell receptor (beta chain) was sequenced for a study of blood T cells in healthy people across ages. Healthy Russian Caucasian donors spanned ages about 6 to 90 years. Regarding this clonotype: The antigen remains undetermined.

Study-level points and caveats: Long-lived donors had more naive CD4+ cells and higher diversity than aged donors. Changes in expanded clonotypes were possibly confounded, as the CMV status of donors was unknown.

The germline V gene has CDR1 MDHEN and CDR2 SYDVKM. The V end was cut by 8 bases, the J end by 0 bases, with 8 bases between. The CDR3 spans 14 residues. A second PCR of about 6 to 12 cycles used a sample-barcoded 5' primer and a J-beta primer mix. TCRdb reprocessed the 5' RACE reads with MiXCR, giving one entry per CDR3 protein. Found here are roughly 1,800,000 distinct CDR3 sequences, roughly 50% of them singletons; the top ten hold roughly 2%. V and J are TRBV28 and TRBJ2-6; D is undetermined. The sample taken for sequencing was blood. This receptor was taken from a woman aged 40 to 50 in good health. CDR3 sequence: CASADLSGANVLTF. The CDR3 region has the DNA TGTGCCAGCGCGGATCTCTCTGGGGCCAACGTCCTGACTTTC.